The present T cell receptor beta chain was sequenced within a study of spatial heterogeneity in lung cancer. In the study overall: Matched bulk RNA-seq provided a T cell module score, and TCR transcript counts in tumor regions correlated strongly with it. The study, taken as a whole, reports: The number of expanded tumor alpha and beta chains correlated with mutation number.

The table lists this clonotype with many counts. Antigen unknown. This beta chain is off target for a library built for alpha chains, so its abundance means little. Time point here: sample taken at primary tumor resection. The donors, approximately 66 patients with untreated early-stage non-small cell lung cancer, provided the samples. Sequencing was performed on whole RNA extracted from tumor and nontumor lung tissue, or from frozen PBMC, and the material was left unsorted. Individually, TCR cDNA molecules were each labelled with a unique molecular identifier. TCRdb re-called the 5' RACE reads with MiXCR, one entry per CDR3 protein. The top ten hold roughly a tenth of the sample, which has 9,500 to 10,000 distinct CDR3 sequences, over 6% seen once. Germline assignment: CDR1 MNHNY and CDR2 SVGAGI (reference sequence). This CDR3 spans 16 amino acids. Trimming shortened V by 0 bases and J by 3 bases, and 12 bases separated the two germline ends.

The clonotype comes from a male donor with early-stage non-small cell lung cancer. This chain uses TRBV6-6 with TRBJ1-5; TRBD1 is a possible D gene (5 bases). The specimen was lung tumor tissue, collected at surgery. For the CDR3, the DNA is TGTGCCAGCAGTTACTCGAGAGGGGCGACCAATCAGCCCCAGCATTTT. It encodes CASSYSRGATNQPQHF.